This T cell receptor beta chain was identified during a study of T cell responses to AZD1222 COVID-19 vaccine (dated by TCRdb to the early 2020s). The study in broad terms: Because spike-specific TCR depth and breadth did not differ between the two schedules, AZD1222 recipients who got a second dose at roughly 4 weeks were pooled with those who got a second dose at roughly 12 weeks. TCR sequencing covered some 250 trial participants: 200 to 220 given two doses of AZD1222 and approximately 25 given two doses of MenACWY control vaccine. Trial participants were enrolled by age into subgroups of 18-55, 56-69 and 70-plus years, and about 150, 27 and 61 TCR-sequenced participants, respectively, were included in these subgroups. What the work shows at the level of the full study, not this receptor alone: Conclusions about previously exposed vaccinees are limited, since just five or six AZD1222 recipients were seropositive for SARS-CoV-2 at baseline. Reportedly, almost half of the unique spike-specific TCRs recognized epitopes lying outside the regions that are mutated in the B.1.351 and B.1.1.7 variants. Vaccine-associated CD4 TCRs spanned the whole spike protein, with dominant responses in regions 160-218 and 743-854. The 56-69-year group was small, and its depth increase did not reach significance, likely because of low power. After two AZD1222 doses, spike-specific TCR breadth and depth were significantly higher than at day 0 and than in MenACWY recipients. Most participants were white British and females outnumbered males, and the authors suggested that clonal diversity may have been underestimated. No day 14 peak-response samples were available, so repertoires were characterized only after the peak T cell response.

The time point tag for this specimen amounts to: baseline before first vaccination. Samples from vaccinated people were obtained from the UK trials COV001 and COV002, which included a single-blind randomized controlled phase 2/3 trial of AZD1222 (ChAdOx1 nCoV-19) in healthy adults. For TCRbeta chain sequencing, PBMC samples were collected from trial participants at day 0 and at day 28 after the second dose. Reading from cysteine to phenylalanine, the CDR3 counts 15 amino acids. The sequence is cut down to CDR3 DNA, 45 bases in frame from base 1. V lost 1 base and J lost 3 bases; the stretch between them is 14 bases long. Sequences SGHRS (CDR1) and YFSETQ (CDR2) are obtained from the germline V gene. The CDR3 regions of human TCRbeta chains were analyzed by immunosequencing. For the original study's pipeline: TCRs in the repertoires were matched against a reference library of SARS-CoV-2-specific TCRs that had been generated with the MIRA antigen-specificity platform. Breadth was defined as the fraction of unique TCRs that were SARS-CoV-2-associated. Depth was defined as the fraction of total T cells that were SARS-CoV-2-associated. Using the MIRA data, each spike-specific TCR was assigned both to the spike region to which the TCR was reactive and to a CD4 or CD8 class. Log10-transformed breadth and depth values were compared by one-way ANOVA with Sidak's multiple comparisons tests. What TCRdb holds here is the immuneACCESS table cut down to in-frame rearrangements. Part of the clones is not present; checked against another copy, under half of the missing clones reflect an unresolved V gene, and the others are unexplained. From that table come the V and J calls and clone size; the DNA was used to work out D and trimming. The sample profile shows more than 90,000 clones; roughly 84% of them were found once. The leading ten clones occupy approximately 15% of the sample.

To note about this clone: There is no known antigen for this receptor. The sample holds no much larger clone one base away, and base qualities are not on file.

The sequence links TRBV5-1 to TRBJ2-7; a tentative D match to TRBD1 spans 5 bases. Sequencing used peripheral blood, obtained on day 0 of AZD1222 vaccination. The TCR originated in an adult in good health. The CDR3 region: CASSLYQGISYEQYF. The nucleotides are TGCGCCAGCAGCTTGTATCAGGGTATAAGCTACGAGCAGTACTTC.